The count of the clone carrying this T cell receptor (beta chain) is one. This sample is drawn from a study of blood T cells in healthy people across ages. A second about 6 to 12 cycle PCR used barcoded and J-beta primers. Template switching added a 12-random-nucleotide identifier to every cDNA molecule. Every sample gave at least 2.5 million paired-end reads containing CDR3. TCRdb fed the 5' RACE reads into MiXCR, producing one record per CDR3 protein. The sample holds hundreds of thousands of distinct CDR3 sequences, roughly 44% seen once. Trimming cost V 3 bases and J 5 bases, with 14 bases left between them. The length of the CDR3 is 15 residues. Per germline, CDR1 KGHSH and CDR2 LQKENI. Drawn from each donor were 8.5 to 10 milliliters of peripheral blood.

The receptor was isolated from a man in his fifties or sixties in good health. This chain joins TRBV18 and TRBJ2-1; D is undetermined. The sample consisted of blood. The DNA of the CDR3 is TGTGCCAGCTCACCTACTACCGACTTCGACAATGAGCAGTTCTTC. It is translated as CASSPTTDFDNEQFF.